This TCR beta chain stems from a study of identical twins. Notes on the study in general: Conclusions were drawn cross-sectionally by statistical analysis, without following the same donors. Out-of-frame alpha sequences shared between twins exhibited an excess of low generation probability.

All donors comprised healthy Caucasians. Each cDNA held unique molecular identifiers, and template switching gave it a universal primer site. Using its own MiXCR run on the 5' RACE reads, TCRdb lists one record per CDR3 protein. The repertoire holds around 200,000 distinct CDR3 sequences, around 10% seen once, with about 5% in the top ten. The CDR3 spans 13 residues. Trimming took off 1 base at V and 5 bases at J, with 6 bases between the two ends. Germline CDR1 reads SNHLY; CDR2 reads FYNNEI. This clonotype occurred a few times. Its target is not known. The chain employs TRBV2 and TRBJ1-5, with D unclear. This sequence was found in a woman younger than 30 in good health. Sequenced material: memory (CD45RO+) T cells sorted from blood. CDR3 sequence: CASSEGNYQPQHF. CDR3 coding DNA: TGTGCCAGCAGTGAAGGCAATTATCAGCCCCAGCATTTT.